Listed below are T cell receptor beta chains from one sample, sequenced in a study of monozygotic twins with inflammatory bowel disease. TCRdb re-called the 5' RACE reads, yielding one record per CDR3 amino acid sequence without DNA. Here the sample table reports about 300,000 distinct CDR3 sequences. Sequenced: blood. These receptors were obtained from a human donor with ulcerative colitis or Crohn's disease, or a healthy co-twin of an affected twin (not recorded which). CDR3s include the opening cysteine and the closing phenylalanine or tryptophan.

j_call | v_call | cdr3_aa
TRBJ2-6 | TRBV10-3 | CAISDSGANVLTF
TRBJ1-2 | TRBV7-9 | CASSLALEYGYTF
TRBJ1-1 | TRBV5-5 | CASSLEPTKAVTEAFF
TRBJ2-7 | TRBV24-1 | CATSDTTRGEQYF
TRBJ2-7 | TRBV18 | CASSRSGQSPYEQYF
TRBJ2-1 | TRBV5-1 | CASSIDRRYNEQFF
TRBJ2-1 | TRBV11-2 | CASSLDSGTSGSSYNEQFF
TRBJ2-3 | TRBV5-1 | CASSLALAGDTDTQYF
TRBJ2-1 | TRBV18 | CASSQGSGSFWQFF
TRBJ2-2 | TRBV4-3 | CASSQGAETVTGELFF
TRBJ2-3 | TRBV5-1 | CASSIPTDTQYF
TRBJ2-1 | TRBV6-2/TRBV6-3 | CASSYRAGGLFGQFF
TRBJ1-2 | TRBV12-3/TRBV12-4 | CASTTQGHGYTF
TRBJ2-2 | TRBV7-8 | CASSLGQGPNTGELFF
TRBJ2-7 | TRBV5-1 | CASSLRRGQGDEQYF
TRBJ2-7 | TRBV6-2/TRBV6-3 | CASTSIQIIAGGIAYEQYF
TRBJ2-7 | TRBV5-5 | CASSLDGTGVPYEQYF
TRBJ2-2 | TRBV20-1 | CSAPVRGTGELFF
TRBJ2-1 | TRBV5-1 | CASSLGRTDNEQFF
TRBJ2-3 | TRBV12-3/TRBV12-4 | CASSGLAGVRADTQYF
TRBJ2-3 | TRBV7-8 | CASSLAGSTQYF
TRBJ2-2 | TRBV7-3 | CASSLLRESGELFF
TRBJ2-3 | TRBV12-3/TRBV12-4 | CASSLPSGGIGDTQYF
TRBJ2-2 | TRBV4-3 | CASSQVGGSGELFF
TRBJ2-3 | TRBV19 | CASGRLRGTDTQYF
TRBJ2-5 | TRBV5-1 | CASSLGASRVETQYF
TRBJ1-1 | TRBV9 | CASSVGGHRGPTEAFF
TRBJ1-4 | TRBV12-3/TRBV12-4 | CASSPTGPEKLFF
TRBJ2-1 | TRBV11-2 | CASSLGRLSGADNEQFF
TRBJ2-1 | TRBV6-5 | CASSSSDGTEQFF
TRBJ2-1 | TRBV18 | CASSPLGQYNEQFF
TRBJ2-1 | TRBV5-5 | CASSPDRGRSGSYNEQFF
TRBJ2-2 | TRBV29-1 | CSVYGGWTGELFF
TRBJ2-3 | TRBV6-5 | CASSYRYNTDTQYF